A selection of T cell receptor beta chains follows, all from one sample in a study of T cell repertoires in cytomegalovirus infection. These receptors' targets are unknown. TCRdb fed the reads into MiXCR, producing one record per CDR3 protein. The sample lists about 830,000 distinct CDR3 sequences, approximately 30% occurring once. The sample here was cultured CD8+ T cells from PBMCs, taken from culture after CMV antigen stimulation. The receptors here all came from a human donor in good health (CMV status not recorded). Some clones in this sample may be carry-over from other donors' samples. The CDR3 runs from the conserved cysteine through the conserved F or W. D genes are given only for firm matches. Size is omitted from some rows. Given values are once, few, many or a class for expanded clones.

cdr3_aa cdr3_nt cdr3_length j_call d_call clone_size v_call
CASTSGTGYQTNEKLFF TGTGCCAGCACCTCCGGGACAGGGTATCAAACTAATGAAAAACTGTTTTTT 17 TRBJ1-4 TRBD1 . TRBV7-6
CASSQDRQGVRGEQFF TGTGCCAGCAGCCAAGATAGACAGGGAGTAAGGGGTGAGCAGTTCTTC 16 TRBJ2-1 TRBD1 few TRBV3-1
CASIQLRTGVSGNTIYF TGTGCCAGCATCCAGTTGAGGACAGGCGTCTCTGGAAACACCATATATTTT 17 TRBJ1-3 TRBD1 few TRBV12-3/TRBV12-4
CASTPGPLPGYTF TGTGCCAGCACCCCGGGACCGCTCCCCGGCTACACCTTC 13 TRBJ1-2 . . TRBV6-2/TRBV6-3
CASLKPGRGNEQFF TGTGCCAGCCTTAAACCCGGACGAGGCAATGAGCAGTTCTTC 14 TRBJ2-1 . . TRBV27
CASSPKTGNEQYF TGTGCCAGCAGTCCAAAGACAGGGAACGAGCAGTACTTC 13 TRBJ2-7 TRBD1 . TRBV12-3/TRBV12-4
CASSEYPVEETQYF TGTGCCAGCAGTGAATATCCAGTTGAAGAGACCCAGTACTTC 14 TRBJ2-5 . . TRBV2
CASSAGETQYF TGTGCCAGCAGCGCCGGTGAGACCCAGTACTTC 11 TRBJ2-5 . many TRBV7-2
CASRLFGNTEAFF TGTGCCAGTAGATTGTTTGGGAACACTGAAGCTTTCTTT 13 TRBJ1-1 . . TRBV19
CASSQGGTGEQYF TGCGCCAGCAGCCAAGGTGGCACGGGCGAGCAGTACTTC 13 TRBJ2-7 . . TRBV4-1
CASSSRGGSQETQYF TGCGCCAGCAGCTCGCGGGGCGGGAGCCAAGAGACCCAGTACTTC 15 TRBJ2-5 TRBD2 once TRBV5-1
CASSLLEGTNEQFF TGTGCCAGCAGCCTCCTGGAGGGGACGAATGAGCAGTTCTTC 14 TRBJ2-1 . . TRBV7-3
CASSLAPGTGHFDSNQPQHF TGTGCCAGCAGCTTAGCTCCCGGGACAGGGCACTTTGATAGCAATCAGCCCCAGCATTTT 20 TRBJ1-5 TRBD1 . TRBV7-6
CASTFLRTGALMNEQFF TGTGCCAGCACCTTCCTTCGGACAGGGGCGTTGATGAATGAGCAGTTCTTC 17 TRBJ2-1 TRBD1 . TRBV6-2/TRBV6-3
CASKLTGQGEAFF TGTGCCAGCAAACTGACGGGACAGGGTGAAGCTTTCTTT 13 TRBJ1-1 TRBD1 . TRBV6-8
CASSQVKTGTGGDGYTF TGCGCCAGCAGCCAAGTTAAGACCGGGACAGGGGGCGATGGCTACACCTTC 17 TRBJ1-2 TRBD1 . TRBV4-1
CASSLSADDRGLDVPSGYTF TGCGCCAGCAGCTTATCGGCCGACGACAGGGGATTAGATGTACCGAGTGGCTACACCTTC 20 TRBJ1-2 TRBD1 few TRBV5-1
CATSALSGGVNEQFF TGTGCCACCAGTGCGCTCAGCGGGGGGGTTAATGAGCAGTTCTTC 15 TRBJ2-1 TRBD2 . TRBV24-1
CASSQDQGPSTDTQYF TGCGCCAGCAGCCAAGATCAGGGCCCCAGCACAGATACGCAGTATTTT 16 TRBJ2-3 . . TRBV4-1
CATSERNTGELFF TGTGCCACCAGTGAGAGAAACACCGGGGAGCTGTTTTTT 13 TRBJ2-2 . few TRBV24-1
CASKNAAQTNTEAFF TGTGCCAGCAAAAACGCGGCGCAGACGAACACTGAAGCTTTCTTT 15 TRBJ1-1 . . TRBV19
CASSQSGTGNYGYTF TGCGCCAGCAGCCAATCCGGGACAGGGAACTATGGCTACACCTTC 15 TRBJ1-2 TRBD1 few TRBV4-1